This T cell receptor (beta chain) comes out of a study of T-cell reconstitution after alpha-beta-depleted transplantation in children. The TCRbeta library incorporated unique molecular identifiers. TCRdb used MiXCR to reprocess the PCR reads, holding one entry per CDR3 protein. This repertoire shows 200,000 to 250,000 distinct CDR3 sequences, about a tenth found once; its top ten account for roughly 27%. CDR1 and CDR2 from the germline V gene are SGHAT and FQNNGV. The CDR3 is 14 amino acids. On this clonotype: Its antigen is undetermined. A much larger clonotype is one base distant, so this may be a read error.

Study conclusions and caveats: Expanded clones from the graft, numbering several hundred, reportedly supplied alpha-beta T cells about two months after transplant. Recipient T cells and thymic progenitors that survived were the source of the high TCRbeta diversity seen at day 60 in some patients. By one year post-transplant, T-cell counts and diversity largely arose from T cells that were newly produced.

The sample in question was PBMCs, obtained before TCRalphabeta/CD19-depleted stem cell transplant. The chain uses TRBV11-2 and TRBJ1-1, with a possible D match to TRBD1 (6 bases). This TCR came from a child younger than two with acute myeloid leukemia, due to receive a stem cell transplant. CDR3 amino acids: CVSSLVGGDTEAFF. DNA for the CDR3: TGTGTCAGCAGCTTAGTAGGGGGGGACACTGAAGCTTTCTTT.